The 15 T cell receptor beta chains given below trace back to one sample, sequenced in a study of vaccination and CD4 T cells after COVID-19. This sample's treatment: approximately nine-day PBMC culture with coronavirus spike peptide pools or control peptides (ViraFEST assay). No antigens are known for them. The Oncomine TCR Beta short-read assay generated sequence data from the DNA of cultured CD4+ T cells. TCRdb analysed the PCR reads with MiXCR anew, one entry per CDR3 protein. The table has around 12,000 distinct CDR3 sequences, around half seen once. Sequencing used CD4+ T cells from blood, cultured in vitro. These receptors originate from a human donor who had recovered from COVID-19.

The chain is built from TRBV7-2 and TRBJ2-7; tentative D call: TRBD2 (7 bases). V dropped 4 bases and J dropped 7 bases, with 20 bases sitting between them. CDR3 length equals 15 residues. The V gene's germline CDR1 is SGHTA and CDR2 FQGNSA. The CDR3 sequence is CASSSGVTGGLEQYF. For the CDR3, the DNA is TGTGCCAGCAGCTCAGGGGTAACCGGGGGGCTGGAGCAGTACTTC.

The chain employs TRBV10-3 and TRBJ2-3; D is unresolved. V was cut by 0 bases and J by 6 bases, with 7 bases left in between. CDR1 is ENHRY and CDR2 is SYGVKD in the germline V gene. This CDR3 region has 13 residues. CDR3 protein: CAISESPRDTQYF. CDR3 sequence (DNA): TGTGCCATCAGTGAGTCACCGAGGGATACGCAGTATTTT.

The chain combines TRBV20-1 with TRBJ2-2; 8 positions match TRBD2. CDR3 length: 15 residues. The J segment lost 0 bases and the V segment lost 5 bases, leaving 5 bases of the junction unmatched. Germline V gene data show CDR1 as DFQATT and CDR2 as SNEGSKA (reference sequence). For the CDR3, the DNA is TGCAGTGCTCGGGGGGGGTACTCGAACACCGGGGAGCTGTTTTTT. It specifies CSARGGYSNTGELFF.

V is TRBV11-2 and J is TRBJ2-1, with 11 bases that match TRBD2. The ends lost 4 bases at V and 4 bases at J; junction bases unmatched: 6. CDR1 SGHAT and CDR2 FQNNGV come from the germline V gene. This CDR3 comprises 16 residues. DNA of the CDR3: TGTGCCAGCAGCTCACCCGGGACTAGCGGATACAATGAGCAGTTCTTC. This codes for CASSSPGTSGYNEQFF.

The V gene is TRBV19, the J gene TRBJ1-5, with 11 bases that match TRBD1. Germline assignment: CDR1 LNHDA and CDR2 SQIVND (reference sequence). The V segment lost 4 bases and the J segment 9 bases; nucleotides outside the gene matches: 11. The length of the CDR3 is 16 residues. The DNA of the CDR3 is TGTGCCAGTAGTACCAGGACAGGGGGCCGGTTTGGGCCCCAGCATTTT. This encodes CASSTRTGGRFGPQHF.

This rearrangement joins TRBV20-1 to TRBJ1-3; no definite D call. Germline CDR1 and CDR2: DFQATT and SNEGSKA (reference sequence). The CDR3 totals 13 residues. The germline V and J ends were trimmed by 3 bases and 3 bases, with 9 bases remaining between them. CDR3 DNA sequence: TGCAGTGCTAGCACCGGGGTTGGAAACACCATATATTTT. It specifies CSASTGVGNTIYF.

This rearrangement joins TRBV19 to TRBJ1-2; TRBD1 matches 8 bases. The CDR3 extends over 15 amino acids. V was clipped by 0 bases and J by 8 bases; unmatched bases: 8. Germline-derived CDR1 and CDR2 are LNHDA and SQIVND (reference sequence). The CDR3 sequence: CASSIDYGQGYGYTF. In DNA form, the CDR3 reads TGTGCCAGTAGTATAGATTACGGACAGGGTTACGGCTACACCTTC.

V and J are TRBV5-8 and TRBJ2-7; TRBD2 matches at 7 bases. Germline CDR1 reads SGHTS; CDR2 reads YDEGEE. Unmatched junction bases numbered 8, after V lost 4 bases and J lost 1 base. The CDR3 runs 15 residues. DNA of the CDR3: TGTGCCAGCAGCCGCGACGGCGGGAGATCCTACGAGCAGTACTTC. Amino acids: CASSRDGGRSYEQYF.

By its share, this clonotype is large (0.1 to 1%). The rearrangement links TRBV7-8 to TRBJ2-3, with 8 bases aligning to TRBD1. This CDR3 region has 14 residues. V trimming: 5 bases; J trimming: 5 bases; junction bases outside the gene matches: 6. Per the germline V gene, CDR1 is SGHVS and CDR2 is FQNEAQ. In DNA, the CDR3 is TGTGCCAGCAGCCCCCAGGGGGCGGTAGATACGCAGTATTTT. Amino acid sequence: CASSPQGAVDTQYF.

The sample holds a few counts of this clonotype. The rearrangement links TRBV28 to TRBJ1-5; D is uncertain. Germline CDR1 and CDR2: MDHEN and SYDVKM. This CDR3 comprises 13 residues. V lost 3 bases to trimming and J lost 6 bases, with 9 bases between them. This chain's CDR3 is CASSFGPSQPQHF. CDR3 bases: TGTGCCAGCAGTTTTGGACCAAGTCAGCCCCAGCATTTT.

This clonotype was observed once. V and J are TRBV12-3 or TRBV12-4 and TRBJ2-7, with D unclear. The V and J ends lost 6 bases and 3 bases respectively, with 6 bases between them. This CDR3 is built from 11 residues. CDR3 amino acids: CASSLNYEQYF. Written as DNA, the CDR3 is TGTGCCAGCAGCCTAAACTACGAGCAGTACTTC.

J is TRBJ1-2 and V is TRBV6-1; no firm D call. The germline gives CDR1 MNHNS, CDR2 SASEGT. The ends were cut back, 8 bases at V and 2 bases at J, with 6 bases in the middle. The CDR3 contains 11 residues. Here the CDR3 DNA reads TGTGCCAGCGGATGGAACTATGGCTACACCTTC. It codes for CASGWNYGYTF.

V usage is TRBV5-4 and J usage is TRBJ1-1; TRBD1 might be the D (5 bases). The germline CDR1 and CDR2 sequences are SGHNT and YYREEE (reference sequence). Trimming removed 0 bases at V and 0 bases at J, with 9 bases between. The CDR3 totals 15 residues. The CDR3 coding sequence is TGTGCCAGCAGCTTGGCGGGACTCATGAACACTGAAGCTTTCTTT. Its translation: CASSLAGLMNTEAFF.

V gene TRBV7-4 combines with J gene TRBJ1-1; D ambiguous. Trimming left V 5 bases short and J 1 base short, with 11 bases between. The CDR3 covers 14 residues. Germline CDR1 reads SGHVT; CDR2 reads SQSDAQ. DNA of the CDR3: TGTGCCAGCAGCGTAGTGTCGGGGAACACTGAAGCTTTCTTT. Encoded protein: CASSVVSGNTEAFF.

The J gene is TRBJ2-7, the V gene TRBV30; the match to TRBD1 covers 12 bases. The germline V gene encodes CDR1 GTSNPN and CDR2 SVGIG (reference sequence). The CDR3 extends over 14 amino acids. Unmatched junction bases numbered 4, after V lost 1 base and J lost 6 bases. DNA of the CDR3: TGTGCCTGGAGTGCCGGGACAGGGGGCTTCGAGCAGTACTTC. As protein: CAWSAGTGGFEQYF.